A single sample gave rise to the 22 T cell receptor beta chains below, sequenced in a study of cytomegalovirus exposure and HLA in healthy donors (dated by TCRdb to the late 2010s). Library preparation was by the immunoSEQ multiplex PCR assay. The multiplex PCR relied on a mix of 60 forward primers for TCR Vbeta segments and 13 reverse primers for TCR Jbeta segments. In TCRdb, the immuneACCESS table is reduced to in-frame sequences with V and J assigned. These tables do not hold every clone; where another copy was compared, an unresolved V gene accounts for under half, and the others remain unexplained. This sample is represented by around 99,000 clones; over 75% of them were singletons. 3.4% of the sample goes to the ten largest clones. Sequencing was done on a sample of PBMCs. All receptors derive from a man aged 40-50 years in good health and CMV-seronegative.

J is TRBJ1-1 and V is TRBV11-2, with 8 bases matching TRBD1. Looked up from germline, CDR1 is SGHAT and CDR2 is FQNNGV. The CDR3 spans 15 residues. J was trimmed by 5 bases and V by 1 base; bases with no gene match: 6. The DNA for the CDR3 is TGTGCCAGCAGCTTAGGTCGGACAGGGACGACTGAAGCTTTCTTT. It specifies CASSLGRTGTTEAFF.

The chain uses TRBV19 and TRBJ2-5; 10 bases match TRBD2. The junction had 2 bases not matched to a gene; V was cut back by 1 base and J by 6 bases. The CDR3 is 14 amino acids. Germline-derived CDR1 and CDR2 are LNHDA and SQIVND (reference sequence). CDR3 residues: CASSIGGLAKTQYF. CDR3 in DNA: TGTGCCAGTAGTATAGGGGGACTAGCGAAGACCCAGTACTTC. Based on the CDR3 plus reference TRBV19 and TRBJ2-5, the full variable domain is DGGITQSPKYLFRKEGQNVTLSCEQNLNHDAMYWYRQDPGQGLRLIYYSQIVNDFQKGDIAEGYSVSREKKESFPLTVTSAQKNPTAFYLCASSIGGLAKTQYFGPGTRLLVL.

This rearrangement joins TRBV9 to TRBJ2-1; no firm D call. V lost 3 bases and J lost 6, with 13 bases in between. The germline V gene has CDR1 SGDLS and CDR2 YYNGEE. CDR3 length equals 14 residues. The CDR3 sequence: CASSEPGGSNEQFF. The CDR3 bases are TGTGCCAGCAGCGAACCCGGCGGCTCCAATGAGCAGTTCTTC.

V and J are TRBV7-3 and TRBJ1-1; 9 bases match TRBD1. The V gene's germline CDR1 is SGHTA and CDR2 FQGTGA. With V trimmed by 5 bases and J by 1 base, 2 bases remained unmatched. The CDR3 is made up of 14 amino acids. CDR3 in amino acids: CASSATGGNTEAFF. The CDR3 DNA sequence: TGTGCCAGCAGCGCGACAGGGGGGAACACTGAAGCTTTCTTT.

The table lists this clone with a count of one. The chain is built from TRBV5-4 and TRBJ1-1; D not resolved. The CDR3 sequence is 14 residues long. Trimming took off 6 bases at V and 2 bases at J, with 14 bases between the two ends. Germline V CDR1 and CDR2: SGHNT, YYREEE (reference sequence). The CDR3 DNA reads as TGTGCCAGCACGAAATCCCGAACAAACACTGAAGCTTTCTTT. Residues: CASTKSRTNTEAFF.

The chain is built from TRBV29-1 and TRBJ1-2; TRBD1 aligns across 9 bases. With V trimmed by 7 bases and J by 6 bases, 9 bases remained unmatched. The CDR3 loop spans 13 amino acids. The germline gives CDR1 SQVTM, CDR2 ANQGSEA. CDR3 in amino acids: CSDRDRVRDGYTF. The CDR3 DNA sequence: TGCAGCGACCGGGACAGGGTTCGAGATGGCTACACCTTC.

CDR3 sequence: CASSSAGRGNQPQHF. The CDR3 nucleotides are TGTGCCAGCAGCTCTGCAGGGAGGGGCAATCAGCCCCAGCATTTT. V usage is TRBV7-9 and J usage is TRBJ1-5; tentatively, D is TRBD1 (5 bases). Germline V gene data show CDR1 as SEHNR and CDR2 as FQNEAQ (reference sequence). CDR3 size: 15 residues. V lost 4 bases to trimming and J lost 2 bases, with 12 bases between them.

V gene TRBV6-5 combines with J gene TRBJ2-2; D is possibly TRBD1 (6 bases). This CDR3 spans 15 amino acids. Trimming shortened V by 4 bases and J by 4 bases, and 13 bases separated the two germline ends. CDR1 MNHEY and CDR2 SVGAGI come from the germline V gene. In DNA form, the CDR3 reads TGTGCCAGCAGTTGGGGCAGGGGTCCCACCGGGGAGCTGTTTTTT. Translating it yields CASSWGRGPTGELFF.

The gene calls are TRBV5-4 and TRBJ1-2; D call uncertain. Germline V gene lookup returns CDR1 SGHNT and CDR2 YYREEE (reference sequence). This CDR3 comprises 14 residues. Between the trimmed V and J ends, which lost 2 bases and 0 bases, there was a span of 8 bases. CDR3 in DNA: TGTGCCAGCAGCTTCAAAGGAGCTAACTATGGCTACACCTTC. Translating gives CASSFKGANYGYTF.

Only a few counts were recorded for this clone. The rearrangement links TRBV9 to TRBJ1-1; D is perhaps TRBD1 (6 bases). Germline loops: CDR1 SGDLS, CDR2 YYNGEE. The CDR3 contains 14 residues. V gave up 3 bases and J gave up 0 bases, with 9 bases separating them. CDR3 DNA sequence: TGTGCCAGCAGCGCCCGGACAGTGAACACTGAAGCTTTCTTT. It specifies CASSARTVNTEAFF.

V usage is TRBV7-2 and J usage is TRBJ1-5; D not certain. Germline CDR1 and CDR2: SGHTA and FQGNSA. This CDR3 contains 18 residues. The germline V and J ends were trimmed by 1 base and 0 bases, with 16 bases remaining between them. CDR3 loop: CASSLVYGGYYSNQPQHF. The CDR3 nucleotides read TGTGCCAGCAGCTTAGTATACGGAGGCTACTATAGCAATCAGCCCCAGCATTTT.

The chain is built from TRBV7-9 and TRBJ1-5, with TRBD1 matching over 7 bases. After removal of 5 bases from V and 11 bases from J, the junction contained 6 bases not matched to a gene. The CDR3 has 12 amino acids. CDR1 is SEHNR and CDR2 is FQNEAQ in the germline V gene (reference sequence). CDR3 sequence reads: CASSATGWAQHF. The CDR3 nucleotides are TGTGCCAGCAGCGCGACAGGGTGGGCCCAGCATTTT.

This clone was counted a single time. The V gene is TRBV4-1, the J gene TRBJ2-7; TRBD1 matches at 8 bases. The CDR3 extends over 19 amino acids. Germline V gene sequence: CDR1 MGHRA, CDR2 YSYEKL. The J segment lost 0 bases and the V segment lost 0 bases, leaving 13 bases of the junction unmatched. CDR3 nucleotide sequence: TGCGCCAGCAGCCAAGAAGGGTACAGGGGGGCATCGAGCTCCTACGAGCAGTACTTC. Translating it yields CASSQEGYRGASSSYEQYF.

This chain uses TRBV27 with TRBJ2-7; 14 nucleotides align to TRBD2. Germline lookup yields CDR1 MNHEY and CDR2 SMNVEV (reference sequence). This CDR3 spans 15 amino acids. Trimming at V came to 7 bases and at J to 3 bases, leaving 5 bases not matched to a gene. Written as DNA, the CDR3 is TGTGCCAGCACCCGTGGGACTAGCGGGAGCTACGAGCAGTACTTC. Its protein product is CASTRGTSGSYEQYF.

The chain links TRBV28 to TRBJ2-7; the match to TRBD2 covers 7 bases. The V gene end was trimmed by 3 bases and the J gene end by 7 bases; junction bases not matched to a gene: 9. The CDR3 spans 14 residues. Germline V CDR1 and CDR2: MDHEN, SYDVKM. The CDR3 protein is CASSFDREAWEQYF. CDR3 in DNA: TGTGCCAGCAGTTTTGACCGGGAGGCATGGGAGCAGTACTTC.

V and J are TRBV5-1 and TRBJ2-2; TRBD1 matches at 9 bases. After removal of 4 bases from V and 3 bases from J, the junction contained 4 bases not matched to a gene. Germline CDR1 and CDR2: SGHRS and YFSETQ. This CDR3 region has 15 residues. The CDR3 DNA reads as TGCGCCAGCAGCCCCAGGGACAGGGACACCGGGGAGCTGTTTTTT. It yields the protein CASSPRDRDTGELFF.

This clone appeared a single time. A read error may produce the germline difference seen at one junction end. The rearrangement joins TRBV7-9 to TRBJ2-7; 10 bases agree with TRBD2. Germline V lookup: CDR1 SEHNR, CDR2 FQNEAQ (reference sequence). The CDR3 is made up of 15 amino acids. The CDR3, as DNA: TGTTCCAGCAGCAGAAAAGCGGGAGGGCCGCTCGAGCAGTACTTC. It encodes CSSSRKAGGPLEQYF.

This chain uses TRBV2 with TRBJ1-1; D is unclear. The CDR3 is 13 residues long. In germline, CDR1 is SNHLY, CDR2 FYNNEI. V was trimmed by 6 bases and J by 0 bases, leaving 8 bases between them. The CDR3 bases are TGTGCCAGCAGACCGACATTGAACACTGAAGCTTTCTTT. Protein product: CASRPTLNTEAFF.

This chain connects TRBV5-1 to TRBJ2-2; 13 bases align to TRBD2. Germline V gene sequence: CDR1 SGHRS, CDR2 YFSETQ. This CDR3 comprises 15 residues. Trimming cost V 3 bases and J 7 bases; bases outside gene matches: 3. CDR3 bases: TGCGCCAGCAGCTACGGACTAGCGGGAGTCGGGGAGCTGTTTTTT. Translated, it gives CASSYGLAGVGELFF.

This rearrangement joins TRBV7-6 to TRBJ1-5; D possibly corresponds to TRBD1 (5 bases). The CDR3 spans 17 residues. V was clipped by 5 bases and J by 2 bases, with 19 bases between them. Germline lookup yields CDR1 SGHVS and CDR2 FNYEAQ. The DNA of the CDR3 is TGTGCCAGCAGCCCTCTGCAGGGCAGAGTGGGCAATCAGCCCCAGCATTTT. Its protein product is CASSPLQGRVGNQPQHF.

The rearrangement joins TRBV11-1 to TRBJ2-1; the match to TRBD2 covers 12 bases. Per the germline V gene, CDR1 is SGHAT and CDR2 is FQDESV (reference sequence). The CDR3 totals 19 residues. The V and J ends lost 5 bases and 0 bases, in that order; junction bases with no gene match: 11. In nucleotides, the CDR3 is TGTGCCAGCAGCCCTAGAGGGCTAGCGGGAGGGAGCTCCTACAATGAGCAGTTCTTC. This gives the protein CASSPRGLAGGSSYNEQFF.

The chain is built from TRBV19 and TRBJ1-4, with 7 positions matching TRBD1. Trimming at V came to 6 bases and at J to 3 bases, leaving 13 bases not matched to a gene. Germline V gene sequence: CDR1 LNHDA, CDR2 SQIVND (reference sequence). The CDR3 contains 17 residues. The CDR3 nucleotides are TGTGCCAGTAGGCCTCCGGGACAGCCAAGATCTAATGAAAAACTGTTTTTT. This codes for CASRPPGQPRSNEKLFF.